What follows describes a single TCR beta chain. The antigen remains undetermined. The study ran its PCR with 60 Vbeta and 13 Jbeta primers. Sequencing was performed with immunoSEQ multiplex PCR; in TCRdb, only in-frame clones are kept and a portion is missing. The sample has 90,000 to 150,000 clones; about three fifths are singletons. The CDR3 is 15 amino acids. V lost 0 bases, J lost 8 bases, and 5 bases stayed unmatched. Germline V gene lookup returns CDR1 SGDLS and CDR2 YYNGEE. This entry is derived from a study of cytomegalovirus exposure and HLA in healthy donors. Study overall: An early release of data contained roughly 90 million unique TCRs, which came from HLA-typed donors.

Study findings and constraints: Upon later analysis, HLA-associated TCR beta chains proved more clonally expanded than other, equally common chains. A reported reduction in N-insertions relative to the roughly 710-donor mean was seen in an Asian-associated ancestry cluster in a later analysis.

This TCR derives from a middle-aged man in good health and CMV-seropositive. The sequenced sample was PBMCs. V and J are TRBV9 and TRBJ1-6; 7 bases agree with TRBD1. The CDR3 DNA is TGTGCCAGCAGCGTAGAACCGGGACAGCATTCACCCCTCCACTTT. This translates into CASSVEPGQHSPLHF.